This TCR beta chain is from a study of T cells in localized non-small cell lung cancer (dated by TCRdb to the early 2020s). Turning to the overall study: T cell repertoires of about 230 early-stage NSCLC patients were analyzed, with tumors being compared against uninvolved tumor-adjacent lungs. The cohort was made up of roughly 250 treatment-naive NSCLC patients whose localized lung tumors had been resected. Of the NSCLC patients, around 130 were male and roughly 100 were female, and the mean age was around 70 years. The research as a whole found: Since the design was exploratory, TCR variables were selected using unadjusted p-values with no false-discovery rate correction. Higher blood T cell density associated with longer overall survival, while higher adjacent-lung clonality associated with shorter survival. A median of roughly 56 of the top 100 tumor clones were detected in paired uninvolved adjacent lung, and around 30 of these tumor clones were also found among the top 100 clones of the paired uninvolved adjacent lung. Uninvolved tumor-adjacent lung showed the highest T cell clonality, higher than tumor, which suggests more focused antigenic responses in the adjacent lung. Because multi-region tumor sequencing was not done, intratumor heterogeneity could not be ruled out.

The immunoSEQ Assay was used to sequence TCR beta CDR3 regions from DNA. Regarding the original processing steps: T cell density was computed as TCR beta template counts normalized to usable DNA estimated by amplifying housekeeping genes. Richness was estimated using the preseqR package, with extrapolation to 400,000 templates for PBMC samples and to 120,000 templates for tissue samples. Clonality was calculated as one minus Pielou's evenness. Differential abundance testing on productive amino-acid clonotypes, with a minimum total count of 5 and an alpha of 0.1, was used to identify tissue-enriched TCRs. The Jaccard Index and the Morisita Overlap Index were used to quantify repertoire overlap between compartments. GLIPH grouped TCR beta CDR3s together with public tetramer-defined viral CDR3s, and a viral motif had to include at least three viral sequences and show V-gene enrichment. Not all clones reach the TCRdb copy of this immuneACCESS table, which keeps in-frame sequences only. Checked studies attribute under half of the gap to unresolved V genes and leave the rest unexplained. For V, J and clone size, that table is used; D and trimming come from the DNA. Across this sample there are around 41,000 clones, with approximately 80% seen only once. The ten largest clones capture 6.5% to 10% of the sample.

Note on this clone: Its antigen is unknown. The input lacks base qualities; no much larger clone sits a single base away.

At diagnosis, peripheral blood, uninvolved tumor-adjacent lung and tumor were collected and stored as a combination of fresh-frozen and FFPE material. Blood samples were analyzed as peripheral blood mononuclear cells for TCR repertoire profiling. From cysteine to phenylalanine, the CDR3 is 15 amino acids long. Only the CDR3 portion is preserved as DNA: 45 bases, with reading frame beginning at the first base. Deletion took 0 bases off V and 8 bases off J, with a span of 16 bases between the germline ends. The germline V gene (reference sequence) provides CDR1 MNHNY and CDR2 SVGAGI. The chain was built from TRBV6-6 and TRBJ1-2; no confident D gene assignment can be made. The sample here was PBMCs, taken before any cancer treatment. This receptor was obtained from a man aged 40 to 70 with stage II lung adenocarcinoma. The CDR3 reads as follows: CASSYSGRVRGGYTF. The nucleotide sequence is given as TGTGCCAGCAGTTACTCGGGCCGCGTCCGAGGAGGCTACACCTTC.